One sample yielded the 27 T cell receptor beta chains listed below, sequenced in a study of beta chain features in type 1 diabetes. Reverse transcription of all isolated RNA meant that expressed TCRB transcripts were sequenced. Generated by immunoSEQ multiplex PCR, the TCRdb table keeps only in-frame clones and is missing some. The sample records about 160,000 clones, roughly 9.1% being singletons. Sequencing used central memory CD4+ T cells from blood. The receptors were sampled from a woman aged 18-29 years in good health.

This chain links TRBV7-2 with TRBJ2-5, with unresolved D. Trimming shortened V by 1 base and J by 2 bases, and 11 bases separated the two germline ends. This CDR3 contains 15 residues. Germline CDR1 and CDR2: SGHTA and FQGNSA. CDR3 amino acids: CASSLVWQRQETQYF. CDR3 nucleotides: TGTGCCAGCAGCTTAGTATGGCAAAGACAAGAGACCCAGTACTTC. The full variable domain, completed using reference TRBV7-2 and TRBJ2-5, is GAGVSQSPSNKVTEKGKDVELRCDPISGHTALYWYRQSLGQGLEFLIYFQGNSAPDKSGLPSDRFSAERTGGSVSTLTIQRTQQEDSAVYLCASSLVWQRQETQYFGPGTRLLVL.

The V and J genes are TRBV21-1 and TRBJ2-7; the table assigns TRBD2, which was not confirmed against the DNA. TRBV21-1 constitutes a pseudogene. The CDR3 sequence is 15 residues long. CDR3: CASSKEVAMEYEQYF. In nucleotides, the CDR3 is TGTGCCAGCAGCAAAGAGGTGGCCATGGAGTACGAGCAGTACTTC.

This clone showed up just a few times. The genes are TRBV30 and TRBJ2-1; the match to TRBD1 covers 7 bases. Germline V gene lookup returns CDR1 GTSNPN and CDR2 SVGIG (reference sequence). Trimming took 3 bases from V and 2 from J; bases not matched to a gene: 4. The CDR3 sequence is 14 residues long. Here the CDR3 DNA reads TGTGCCTGGAGCTACGACAGGGCCTACAATGAGCAGTTCTTC. Translating it yields CAWSYDRAYNEQFF.

The chain combines TRBV7-2 with TRBJ2-1, with TRBD2 matching 14 bases. The CDR3 consists of 18 residues. Germline V gene sequence: CDR1 SGHTA, CDR2 FQGNSA. Trimming at V came to 5 bases and at J to 0 bases, leaving 6 bases not matched to a gene. The CDR3: CASSLGLAGGPSYNEQFF. The CDR3 DNA reads TGTGCCAGCAGCCTAGGACTAGCGGGAGGCCCCTCCTACAATGAGCAGTTCTTC.

There are a few counts of this clone. Additional DNA sequences in this sample encode the identical CDR3. This chain links TRBV30 with TRBJ2-7; 7 nucleotides align to TRBD1. Germline V gene sequence: CDR1 GTSNPN, CDR2 SVGIG (reference sequence). The CDR3 extends over 12 amino acids. With 2 bases clipped from V and 5 bases from J, the junction kept 3 bases outside the gene matches. This CDR3 is CAWSRQGNEQYF. The CDR3 region has the DNA TGTGCCTGGAGTCGACAGGGAAACGAGCAGTACTTC.

This rearrangement joins TRBV6-1 to TRBJ1-2; TRBD1 agrees at 7 bases. After removal of 3 bases from V and 4 bases from J, the junction contained 2 bases not matched to a gene. The CDR3 spans 13 residues. The germline V gene has CDR1 MNHNS and CDR2 SASEGT. CDR3 loop: CASSETGIYGYTF. The CDR3 DNA sequence: TGTGCCAGCAGTGAGACAGGGATCTATGGCTACACCTTC.

This clone turned up a few times. This chain joins TRBV10-3 and TRBJ2-3, with D tentatively TRBD1 (6 bases). CDR1 is ENHRY and CDR2 is SYGVKD in the germline V gene. The CDR3 is 11 residues long. V was trimmed by 10 bases and J by 5 bases, leaving 10 bases between them. DNA for the CDR3: TGTGCCACCTTAGGGGGAGATACGCAGTATTTT. It codes for CATLGGDTQYF.

In this sample, this clone turned up many times. V and J are TRBV29-1 and TRBJ2-5; D is undetermined. CDR3 length: 14 amino acids. Germline CDR1 SQVTM, CDR2 ANQGSEA. With 1 base removed from V and 5 bases from J, the gap between germline ends came to 14 bases. CDR3 sequence: CSVEGFSGYETQYF. The CDR3 bases are TGCAGCGTTGAAGGGTTTTCAGGATACGAGACCCAGTACTTC. The variable domain in full, with the rest retrieved from reference TRBV29-1 and TRBJ2-5, is SAVISQKPSRDICQRGTSLTIQCQVDSQVTMMFWYRQQPGQSLTLIATANQGSEATYESGFVIDKFPISRPNLTFSTLTVSNMSPEDSSIYLCSVEGFSGYETQYFGPGTRLLVL.

This clone was counted only a few times. This chain uses TRBV30 with TRBJ2-1; D perhaps matches TRBD2 (5 bases). The length of the CDR3 is 13 residues. Per germline, CDR1 GTSNPN and CDR2 SVGIG (reference sequence). V lost 2 bases and J lost 6, with 11 bases in between. In DNA form, the CDR3 reads TGTGCCTGGAGTCGCGGGCGGGTCAATGAGCAGTTCTTC. Translation: CAWSRGRVNEQFF.

This chain links TRBV18 with TRBJ1-1; 9 bases match TRBD1. The ends lost 0 bases at V and 3 bases at J; junction bases unmatched: 2. The CDR3 covers 15 residues. Germline CDR1 and CDR2: KGHSH and LQKENI. CDR3 nucleotide sequence: TGTGCCAGCTCACCACCCCGACAGGGGGACACTGAAGCTTTCTTT. This encodes CASSPPRQGDTEAFF.

This clone was counted a few times. The genes are TRBV5-4 and TRBJ2-3; 9 nucleotides line up with TRBD2. Germline CDR1 is SGHNT and CDR2 is YYREEE (reference sequence). The CDR3 has 17 amino acids. Trimming at V came to 4 bases and at J to 0 bases, leaving 9 bases not matched to a gene. CDR3 in amino acids: CASSPTASGDSTDTQYF. The CDR3 bases are TGTGCCAGCAGCCCGACCGCTAGCGGGGATAGCACAGATACGCAGTATTTT.

This clone was found a few times. This chain links TRBV5-1 with TRBJ1-2; tentative D call: TRBD1 (6 bases). The V gene's germline CDR1 is SGHRS and CDR2 YFSETQ. The V end was cut by 3 bases, the J end by 5 bases, with 14 bases between. This CDR3 comprises 14 residues. The CDR3, as DNA: TGCGCCAGCAGCTACCCCGACAGGAAGTATGGCTACACCTTC. It is translated as CASSYPDRKYGYTF.

The chain recombines TRBV14 with TRBJ2-1, with 13 bases fitting TRBD2. This CDR3 is built from 16 residues. V shed 0 bases and J 15 bases; nucleotides not matched to a gene: 11. CDR1 is SGHDN, CDR2 FVKESK, per germline. The CDR3 DNA reads TGTGCCAGCAGCCAAGAGATATTACTAGCGGGAGGGCGGACGTTCTTC. The encoded protein is CASSQEILLAGGRTFF.

This clone was seen a few times. The genes are TRBV7-9 and TRBJ1-2; D unresolved. Per germline, CDR1 SEHNR and CDR2 FQNEAQ (reference sequence). The ends were cut back, 3 bases at V and 2 bases at J, with 7 bases in the middle. This CDR3 is built from 13 residues. CDR3 DNA: TGTGCCAGCAGCTTCGACGGGAACTATGGCTACACCTTC. Protein sequence: CASSFDGNYGYTF.

Only a few counts were recorded for this clone. The V call is TRBV5-6, the J call TRBJ1-4; TRBD1 aligns across 7 bases. Germline assignment: CDR1 SGHDT and CDR2 YYEEEE. V shed 4 bases and J 10 bases; nucleotides not matched to a gene: 10. The CDR3 has 14 residues. CDR3 nucleotides: TGTGCCAGCAGCCGCGGGACAGTGGGAGGAAAACTGTTTTTT. The encoded protein is CASSRGTVGGKLFF.

This clone was detected only a few times. The V call is TRBV7-9, the J call TRBJ2-2; D remains unclear. CDR3 length equals 15 residues. Germline V gene sequence: CDR1 SEHNR, CDR2 FQNEAQ (reference sequence). V was pared by 2 bases and J by 1 base, with 8 bases between. As DNA, the CDR3 is TGTGCCAGCAGCTTAAATTCAGGGAACACCGGGGAGCTGTTTTTT. Its translation is CASSLNSGNTGELFF.

This clone was recorded a few times. The V call is TRBV19, the J call TRBJ1-5; D may be TRBD1 (6 bases). V dropped 7 bases and J dropped 4 bases, with 14 bases sitting between them. The CDR3 contains 14 residues. Germline lookup yields CDR1 LNHDA and CDR2 SQIVND (reference sequence). The CDR3 region has the DNA TGTGCCAGTAAGGCAGGGGTGCGAAATCAGCCCCAGCATTTT. It specifies CASKAGVRNQPQHF.

The chain recombines TRBV11-1 with TRBJ1-2, with 9 bases fitting TRBD1. The V gene's germline CDR1 is SGHAT and CDR2 FQDESV (reference sequence). The CDR3 length is 16 residues. V lost 2 bases and J lost 5; bases outside the gene matches: 9. The CDR3 DNA is TGTGCCAGCAGCTTACGCCGGGACAGGGACGGGTATGGCTACACCTTC. Protein sequence: CASSLRRDRDGYGYTF.

The genes are TRBV19 and TRBJ2-2; the D gene is possibly TRBD2 (7 bases). CDR1 is LNHDA, CDR2 SQIVND, per germline (reference sequence). There are 18 residues in the CDR3. The CDR3 reads CPRTERGWGPEHTGELFF. The CDR3 bases are TGTCCAAGGACAGAGCGGGGTTGGGGGCCAGAACACACCGGGGAGCTGTTTTTT.

J is TRBJ1-2 and V is TRBV29-1, with a possible D match to TRBD1 (6 bases). Trimming stripped 7 bases from V and 0 bases from J, with 12 bases between. Germline V CDR1 and CDR2: SQVTM, ANQGSEA. This CDR3 is 13 amino acids long. CDR3 loop: CSATGTTNYGYTF. The CDR3 bases are TGCAGCGCCACCGGGACAACTAACTATGGCTACACCTTC.

This clone came up a few times. The CDR3 DNA is TGCGCCAGCAGCCAAGAAATTTCACAGAAATTCCAGCCCCAGCATTTT. It encodes CASSQEISQKFQPQHF. The chain has TRBV4-1 and TRBJ1-5; D is unresolved. The CDR3 extends over 16 amino acids. Germline CDR1 and CDR2: MGHRA and YSYEKL. The ends were cut back, 0 bases at V and 7 bases at J, with 16 bases in the middle.

V gene TRBV7-3 combines with J gene TRBJ2-3; D is possibly TRBD1 (6 bases). This CDR3 spans 15 amino acids. Trimming took 0 bases from V and 2 from J, leaving 9 bases between them. Germline V gives CDR1 SGHTA, CDR2 FQGTGA. The CDR3 spells CASSLTGADTDTQYF. In DNA form, the CDR3 reads TGTGCCAGCAGCTTAACGGGGGCCGACACAGATACGCAGTATTTT.

This clone was seen a handful of times. This chain links TRBV4-3 with TRBJ2-3; 8 nucleotides line up with TRBD2. The CDR3 runs to 17 residues. Germline CDR1 is LGHNA and CDR2 is YSLEER. V shed 0 bases and J 4 bases; nucleotides not matched to a gene: 9. The CDR3 nucleotides read TGCGCCAGCAGCCAAGATGCGGGGGGCGGAGGTGCAGATACGCAGTATTTT. Translation gives CASSQDAGGGGADTQYF.

This clone was detected a few times. The genes are TRBV13 and TRBJ1-2, with TRBD1 matching 8 bases. The CDR3 extends over 13 amino acids. V lost 5 bases and J lost 8; bases outside the gene matches: 7. Germline lookup yields CDR1 PRHDT and CDR2 FYEKMQ (reference sequence). The CDR3 coding sequence is TGTGCCAGCAGCCCCTGGACAGGGAAGGGCTACACCTTC. This encodes CASSPWTGKGYTF.

In its sample, this clone was seen a few times. The chain recombines TRBV2 with TRBJ2-5; D gene ambiguous. Per the germline V gene, CDR1 is SNHLY and CDR2 is FYNNEI. The CDR3 has 11 residues. Deletions cut 6 bases from V and 5 bases from J, with 7 bases between. The CDR3 spells CASRQMETQYF. CDR3 DNA sequence: TGTGCCAGCAGACAGATGGAGACCCAGTACTTC.

The chain joins TRBV7-9 to TRBJ2-5; 8 nucleotides agree with TRBD1. The better agreement between TRBJ2-7 and the DNA end casts doubt on the J call. The V gene's germline CDR1 is SEHNR and CDR2 FQNEAQ (reference sequence). The CDR3 loop spans 13 amino acids. CDR3 DNA sequence: TGTGCCAGCAGTCGCGGACAGGGCTACGAGCAGTACTTC. As protein: CASSRGQGYEQYF.

The sample holds many counts of this clone. This chain uses TRBV7-2 with TRBJ2-1; maybe TRBD2 (8 bases). Germline lookup yields CDR1 SGHTA and CDR2 FQGNSA. The CDR3 is 15 residues long. Between the trimmed V and J ends, which lost 5 bases and 9 bases, there was a span of 20 bases. CDR3 in amino acids: CASSPLPGGGGEQFF. The CDR3 DNA reads as TGTGCCAGCAGCCCCCTCCCGGGAGGGGGCGGTGAGCAGTTCTTC.